One and the same sample provided the 3 T cell receptor beta chains below, sequenced in a study of shared T cell receptors in the human thymus. The protocol was immunoSEQ multiplex PCR, while the TCRdb copy is restricted to in-frame clones and leaves out a portion. The profile shows under 700,000 clones, 75% to 80% of them singletons. These same records also appear under a second study, on human thymus T cells.

Material for sequencing was thymocytes. The source of these receptors is a boy in the first two years of life with a congenital heart defect.

The chain carries TRBV7-6 and TRBJ1-2; TRBD1 agrees at 8 bases. CDR1 SGHVS and CDR2 FNYEAQ come from the germline V gene. V gave up 3 bases and J gave up 7 bases; unmatched junction bases: 4. The CDR3 consists of 13 residues. The CDR3 sequence: CASSFRGRGGYTF. DNA for the CDR3: TGTGCCAGCAGCTTCAGGGGGCGCGGTGGCTACACCTTC.

The chain links TRBV7-8 to TRBJ2-3; a weak D match, TRBD2 (6 bases). The CDR3 loop spans 15 amino acids. V was clipped by 1 base and J by 4 bases, with 12 bases between them. Germline V CDR1 and CDR2: SGHVS, FQNEAQ. CDR3 residues: CASSLGGGSPDTQYF. The CDR3 DNA follows: TGTGCCAGCAGCTTAGGTGGGGGGAGCCCAGATACGCAGTATTTT.

The chain recombines TRBV7-7 with TRBJ2-5, with 7 bases fitting TRBD2. Per the germline V gene, CDR1 is SSHAT and CDR2 is FNYEAQ (reference sequence). J gave up 2 bases and V 1 base, and 10 bases lay outside the gene matches. This CDR3 is 17 amino acids long. The CDR3 protein is CASSLGLAEGTQETQYF. CDR3 bases: TGTGCCAGCAGCTTAGGGCTAGCGGAAGGAACACAAGAGACCCAGTACTTC.